These 28 T cell receptor beta chains share one sample of origin, sequenced in a study of blood T cell repertoires in COVID-19. Profiling relied on immunoSEQ multiplex PCR, and the TCRdb table lists in-frame clones only, not all of them. Of 63,000 or so clones listed, 88% are singletons. Sequenced sample: peripheral blood. These receptors were obtained from a human donor in a cohort sampled during active COVID-19.

The genes are TRBV28 and TRBJ1-2; D might be TRBD1 (5 bases). The CDR3 runs to 13 residues. The germline gives CDR1 MDHEN, CDR2 SYDVKM. V was pared by 2 bases and J by 7 bases, with 11 bases between. This CDR3 reads CASSLGQGSGYTF. As DNA, the CDR3 is TGTGCCAGCAGTTTAGGGCAGGGCTCTGGCTACACCTTC.

This chain connects TRBV7-2 to TRBJ2-5; D remains ambiguous. Germline V gene sequence: CDR1 SGHTA, CDR2 FQGNSA. This CDR3 contains 14 residues. The V end lost 0 bases, the J end lost 5 bases, and 10 bases lay between the germline ends. CDR3 DNA sequence: TGTGCCAGCAGCTTAGCGTTCCGGGTGGAGACCCAGTACTTC. Amino acid sequence: CASSLAFRVETQYF.

J is TRBJ1-1 and V is TRBV10-3, with D possibly matching TRBD1 (6 bases). CDR3 length: 17 residues. The germline V gene encodes CDR1 ENHRY and CDR2 SYGVKD. V lost 0 bases and J 2 bases, leaving 16 bases between the germline ends. The CDR3 coding sequence is TGTGCCATCAGTGAGTCCCCCCGACAGGCAATAAACACTGAAGCTTTCTTT. It codes for CAISESPRQAINTEAFF.

The V call is TRBV10-3, the J call TRBJ2-5, with 10 bases matching TRBD2. The junction had 6 bases not matched to a gene; V was cut back by 0 bases and J by 5 bases. The CDR3 totals 16 residues. The germline V gene has CDR1 ENHRY and CDR2 SYGVKD. CDR3: CAISESWLAGVETQYF. The CDR3 coding sequence is TGTGCCATCAGTGAGTCCTGGCTAGCGGGAGTGGAGACCCAGTACTTC.

The rearrangement links TRBV13 to TRBJ1-2; the D gene is possibly TRBD1 (5 bases). The CDR3 covers 18 residues. The V end lost 0 bases, the J end lost 2 bases, and 19 bases lay between the germline ends. Germline CDR1 is PRHDT and CDR2 is FYEKMQ (reference sequence). The CDR3 DNA reads as TGTGCCAGCAGCTTAGGTGACAGATTCAAGATCGACAACTATGGCTACACCTTC. The encoded protein is CASSLGDRFKIDNYGYTF.

V and J are TRBV19 and TRBJ2-1; 7 nucleotides agree with TRBD2. V shed 3 bases, J shed 2 bases, and the junction held 4 bases outside the gene matches. This CDR3 contains 15 residues. Germline assignment: CDR1 LNHDA and CDR2 SQIVND (reference sequence). CDR3 loop: CASSIGAGPYNEQFF. For the CDR3, the DNA is TGTGCCAGTAGTATCGGAGCGGGACCCTACAATGAGCAGTTCTTC.

This chain joins TRBV7-2 and TRBJ2-1, with D hard to call. Germline CDR1 is SGHTA and CDR2 is FQGNSA. Trimming took 1 base from V and 8 from J, leaving 12 bases between them. The CDR3 totals 14 residues. The CDR3 spells CASSLDSTHDEQFF. The CDR3 coding sequence is TGTGCCAGCAGCTTAGACTCAACTCACGATGAGCAGTTCTTC.

The chain carries TRBV28 and TRBJ2-1; 7 bases fit TRBD2. V lost 2 bases, J lost 2 bases, and 9 bases stayed unmatched. CDR1 and CDR2 (germline): MDHEN, SYDVKM. This CDR3 comprises 17 residues. The CDR3 reads CASSLVAGVTAYNEQFF. Here the CDR3 DNA reads TGTGCCAGCAGTTTAGTGGCGGGAGTGACGGCCTACAATGAGCAGTTCTTC.

This clone was observed a few times. The V gene is TRBV6-5, the J gene TRBJ2-1, with 7 bases lining up with TRBD1. V dropped 2 bases and J dropped 12; count of bases not matched to a gene: 7. The CDR3 length is 13 residues. From germline, CDR1 is MNHEY and CDR2 SVGAGI. The CDR3 DNA sequence: TGTGCCAGCAGTTACAACCAGCAGGGGGTGCAGTTCTTC. It specifies CASSYNQQGVQFF.

This clone was detected once. The rearrangement joins TRBV11-2 to TRBJ2-7, with 8 bases identical to TRBD2. Germline trimming cut 5 bases from V and 1 base from J; bases unmatched to any gene: 7. The CDR3 is made up of 15 amino acids. Looked up from germline, CDR1 is SGHAT and CDR2 is FQNNGV. This CDR3 is CASSNGVAGSYEQYF. Written as DNA, the CDR3 is TGTGCCAGCAGCAACGGGGTAGCGGGATCCTACGAGCAGTACTTC. Variable domain in full (rest from reference TRBV11-2 and TRBJ2-7): EAGVAQSPRYKIIEKRQSVAFWCNPISGHATLYWYQQILGQGPKLLIQFQNNGVVDDSQLPKDRFSAERLKGVDSTLKIQPAKLEDSAVYLCASSNGVAGSYEQYFGPGTRLTVT.

As for this clone: A junction boundary mismatches the germline segment, possibly from a read error. The rearrangement links TRBV2 to TRBJ1-2; D gene unclear. The CDR3 sequence is 12 residues long. Germline CDR1 reads SNHLY; CDR2 reads FYNNEI. The CDR3 spells CASSGVESPTLF. CDR3 nucleotide sequence: TGTGCCAGCAGCGGTGTCGAGTCCCCGACTTTGTTC.

This chain connects TRBV19 to TRBJ1-1; 7 bases fit TRBD1. The CDR3 sequence is 13 residues long. V dropped 10 bases and J dropped 5; count of bases not matched to a gene: 10. Germline loops: CDR1 LNHDA, CDR2 SQIVND (reference sequence). The CDR3 loop is CAITDRVGTEAFF. CDR3 in DNA: TGTGCCATTACAGACAGGGTCGGGACTGAAGCTTTCTTT.

This clone was found a few times. The chain joins TRBV3-1 (or the pseudogene TRBV3-2) to TRBJ2-3; 12 bases match TRBD2. Looked up from germline, CDR1 is LGHDT and CDR2 is YNNKEL (reference sequence). The CDR3 totals 17 residues. V lost 1 base and J lost 1; bases outside the gene matches: 3. This chain's CDR3 is CASSQGLAGVGTDTQYF. DNA for the CDR3: TGTGCCAGCAGCCAAGGACTAGCGGGAGTAGGCACAGATACGCAGTATTTT.

The chain recombines TRBV28 with TRBJ2-3, with TRBD2 matching over 11 bases. This CDR3 has 17 residues. The germline V gene has CDR1 MDHEN and CDR2 SYDVKM. V dropped 5 bases and J dropped 5; count of bases not matched to a gene: 12. The CDR3 sequence is CASSPTSGGSMGDTQYF. CDR3 DNA sequence: TGTGCCAGCAGTCCCACTAGCGGGGGCTCTATGGGAGATACGCAGTATTTT.

The V call is TRBV12-5, the J call TRBJ2-1; 8 bases map to TRBD1. CDR1 LGHNT and CDR2 FRNRAP come from the germline V gene. V gave up 0 bases and J gave up 7 bases; unmatched junction bases: 11. The CDR3 length is 17 residues. CDR3 sequence (DNA): TGTGCTAGTGGTTTGGTAAAGGGGGACAGGAGGGGAAATGAGCAGTTCTTC. Translating it yields CASGLVKGDRRGNEQFF.

The chain recombines TRBV6-4 with TRBJ2-1; the D gene is possibly TRBD1 (6 bases). With 6 bases removed from V and 1 base from J, the gap between germline ends came to 7 bases. CDR1 and CDR2 from the germline V gene are MRHNA and SNTAGT. The CDR3 is 13 amino acids. The CDR3 here is CASSTGSYNEQFF. In DNA, the CDR3 is TGTGCCAGCAGCACAGGGTCCTACAATGAGCAGTTCTTC.

V is TRBV18 and J is TRBJ2-7; 9 bases align to TRBD1. CDR3 length: 15 residues. Germline CDR1 is KGHSH and CDR2 is LQKENI. Germline trimming cut 3 bases from V and 6 bases from J; bases unmatched to any gene: 9. In nucleotides, the CDR3 is TGTGCCAGCTCACCCGCTCCGGGACAGGGCCCCGAGCAGTACTTC. Translating it yields CASSPAPGQGPEQYF.

CDR3 protein: CASSSANIQYF. The CDR3 DNA follows: TGTGCCAGTAGTAGCGCAAACATTCAGTACTTC. The genes are TRBV19 and TRBJ2-4; the D is unclear. Germline-derived CDR1 and CDR2 are LNHDA and SQIVND (reference sequence). Deletions cut 4 bases from V and 6 bases from J, with 4 bases between. The length of the CDR3 is 11 residues. Full variable domain (rest looked up from reference TRBV19 and TRBJ2-4): DGGITQSPKYLFRKEGQNVTLSCEQNLNHDAMYWYRQDPGQGLRLIYYSQIVNDFQKGDIAEGYSVSREKKESFPLTVTSAQKNPTAFYLCASSSANIQYFGAGTRLSVL.

This chain joins TRBV29-1 and TRBJ2-1; no clear D. Germline lookup yields CDR1 SQVTM and CDR2 ANQGSEA. There are 11 residues in the CDR3. Deletions cut 2 bases from V and 3 bases from J, with 2 bases between. The CDR3 sequence is CSVELYNEQFF. CDR3 coding DNA: TGCAGCGTTGAACTCTACAATGAGCAGTTCTTC.

The chain joins TRBV7-2 to TRBJ2-3; a weak D match, TRBD1 (6 bases). Germline CDR1 is SGHTA and CDR2 is FQGNSA. CDR3 length: 14 residues. V lost 8 bases and J lost 2, with 14 bases in between. The CDR3 is CASSDRKNTDTQYF. CDR3 coding DNA: TGTGCCAGCTCTGACAGGAAGAACACAGATACGCAGTATTTT.

The rearrangement uses TRBV6-6 and TRBJ2-7, with 7 bases that match TRBD1. This CDR3 comprises 14 residues. V trimming: 7 bases; J trimming: 3 bases; junction bases outside the gene matches: 9. Germline CDR1 is MNHNY and CDR2 is SVGAGI (reference sequence). The CDR3 nucleotides read TGTGCCAGCAACCATTGGGACAGACTCTACGAGCAGTACTTC. Amino acid sequence: CASNHWDRLYEQYF.

The gene calls are TRBV3-1 (or the pseudogene TRBV3-2) and TRBJ2-1, with 7 positions matching TRBD2. Germline trimming cut 1 base from V and 14 bases from J; bases unmatched to any gene: 8. Germline-derived CDR1 and CDR2 are LGHDT and YNNKEL (reference sequence). This CDR3 is built from 13 residues. The CDR3 region has the DNA TGTGCCAGCAGCCAAGGGGTCGATGCGGGGGAGTTCTTC. This encodes CASSQGVDAGEFF.

The chain uses TRBV18 and TRBJ2-6; possibly TRBD1 for D (5 bases). Germline V CDR1 and CDR2: KGHSH, LQKENI. V shed 2 bases and J shed 0 bases, with 17 bases lying between them. The CDR3 loop spans 19 amino acids. The CDR3 region is CASSPSSPGLFSGANVLTF. The DNA of the CDR3 is TGTGCCAGCTCACCAAGTTCCCCAGGGTTATTCTCTGGGGCCAACGTCCTGACTTTC. Full variable domain (missing parts from reference TRBV18 and TRBJ2-6): NAGVMQNPRHLVRRRGQEARLRCSPMKGHSHVYWYRQLPEEGLKFMVYLQKENIIDESGMPKERFSAEFPKEGPSILRIQQVVRGDSAAYFCASSPSSPGLFSGANVLTFGAGSRLTVL.

The chain joins TRBV6-1 to TRBJ2-7; D possibly corresponds to TRBD2 (6 bases). Per germline, CDR1 MNHNS and CDR2 SASEGT. The CDR3 covers 14 residues. V gave up 3 bases and J gave up 2 bases, with 11 bases separating them. As DNA, the CDR3 is TGTGCCAGCAGTGATTTGCGGGGAACCTACGAGCAGTACTTC. This codes for CASSDLRGTYEQYF.

This chain uses TRBV20-1 with TRBJ2-1, with D possibly TRBD2 on 5 matching bases. Germline-derived CDR1 and CDR2 are DFQATT and SNEGSKA (reference sequence). With 3 bases removed from V and 9 bases from J, the gap between germline ends came to 9 bases. This CDR3 spans 11 amino acids. The CDR3 loop reads CSARGGGEQFF. The CDR3 region has the DNA TGCAGTGCTAGGGGCGGAGGTGAGCAGTTCTTC.

The chain employs TRBV6-2 or TRBV6-3 and TRBJ1-2; no definite D call. Germline values: CDR1 MNHEY, CDR2 SVGEGT. CDR3 size: 16 residues. V shed 0 bases and J shed 0 bases, with 11 bases lying between them. The CDR3 nucleotides read TGTGCCAGCAGTTACTCAGCTGGCAGGTCTAACTATGGCTACACCTTC. Translating gives CASSYSAGRSNYGYTF.

This CDR3 reads CASSLAQVTEAFF. DNA for the CDR3: TGTGCCAGCAGCTTAGCGCAGGTCACTGAAGCTTTCTTT. The V gene is TRBV7-2, the J gene TRBJ1-1, with D hard to call. In germline, CDR1 is SGHTA, CDR2 FQGNSA. The CDR3 consists of 13 residues. Trimming removed 0 bases from V and 4 bases from J, with 6 bases in between.

The sample holds many counts of this clone. The chain is built from TRBV15 and TRBJ2-7; D might be TRBD1 (5 bases). The length of the CDR3 is 14 residues. Germline CDR1 reads LNHNV; CDR2 reads YYDKDF (reference sequence). Trimming took off 0 bases at V and 6 bases at J, with 12 bases between the two ends. In DNA form, the CDR3 reads TGTGCCACCAGCAGAGACAGGGAAACCTCCGAGCAGTACTTC. Translating gives CATSRDRETSEQYF. Supplemented by reference TRBV15 and TRBJ2-7, the full variable domain reads DAMVIQNPRYQVTQFGKPVTLSCSQTLNHNVMYWYQQKSSQAPKLLFHYYDKDFNNEADTPDNFQSRRPNTSFCFLDIRSPGLGDTAMYLCATSRDRETSEQYFGPGTRLTVT.